Listed below are T cell receptor beta chains from one sample, sequenced in a study of OX40 agonist ivuxolimab in advanced cancers. Generated by immunoSEQ multiplex PCR, the TCRdb table keeps only in-frame clones and is missing some. The sample has 13,000 to 15,000 clones, about 83% seen once. Sequences were derived from CD4+ or CD8+ T cells sorted from blood, sampled in a trial of the OX40 agonist ivuxolimab. The receptors were sampled from an adult with an advanced solid tumor such as melanoma, head and neck, liver or kidney cancer. The CDR3 runs from the conserved cysteine through the conserved F or W. The order of the fields is V gene, J gene, clone size, D gene, CDR3 protein, CDR3 DNA. The D gene is left open where the match is weak. Clone size is given for some rows only: seen once, a few or many times, or a class if the clone is expanded.

TRBV4-2	TRBJ2-3	once	-	CASSQSVAAGGTDTQYF	TGTGCCAGCAGCCAATCAGTGGCGGCAGGGGGCACAGATACGCAGTATTTT
TRBV10-1	TRBJ2-2	-	-	CASSEWATGELFF	TGCGCCAGCAGTGAATGGGCCACCGGGGAGCTGTTTTTT
TRBV30	TRBJ2-2	-	TRBD1	CAWKKGARTGELFF	TGTGCCTGGAAGAAGGGGGCGCGAACCGGGGAGCTGTTTTTT
TRBV5-1	TRBJ1-2	-	-	CASSRDSPLGYTF	TGCGCCAGCTCCCGGGACTCCCCCCTAGGCTACACCTTC
TRBV6-5	TRBJ1-5	-	-	CASSRTRSNQPQHF	TGTGCCAGCAGTCGAACCCGTAGCAATCAGCCCCAGCATTTT
TRBV19	TRBJ2-1	-	TRBD1	CASSSSGTGFNYNEQFF	TGTGCCAGTAGTAGCTCCGGGACAGGGTTTAACTACAATGAGCAGTTCTTC
TRBV5-8	TRBJ1-5	-	TRBD1	CASSVPTGTGGSPQHF	TGTGCCAGCAGCGTGCCAACCGGGACAGGGGGCTCGCCCCAGCATTTT
TRBV7-2	TRBJ2-1	-	-	CASSLGSGWNEQFF	TGTGCCAGCAGCTTAGGGTCAGGGTGGAATGAGCAGTTCTTC
TRBV6-1	TRBJ2-3	-	-	CASSSSQGDTQYF	TGTGCCAGCAGTTCGAGTCAGGGAGATACGCAGTATTTT
TRBV19	TRBJ1-2	-	-	CASSPFPGEGYTF	TGTGCCAGTAGTCCCTTCCCCGGGGAAGGCTACACCTTC
TRBV7-2	TRBJ2-5	-	TRBD2	CASSLPGVGGAETQYF	TGTGCCAGCAGCCTCCCAGGGGTCGGGGGGGCAGAGACCCAGTACTTC
TRBV9	TRBJ2-5	-	-	CASSSRFRETQYF	TGTGCCAGCAGCTCCCGATTCCGGGAGACCCAGTACTTC
TRBV5-1	TRBJ2-2	-	-	CASSLEGRDTGELFF	TGCGCCAGCAGCTTGGAAGGCAGGGACACCGGGGAGCTGTTTTTT
TRBV12-2	TRBJ1-1	-	-	CASRFILRCLEGVEAFF	TGTGCAAGTCGCTTCATCCTAAGGTGCCTCGAAGGGGTTGAAGCTTTCTTT
TRBV19	TRBJ2-7	-	-	CPWGDPYEQYF	TGTCCCTGGGGGGACCCCTACGAGCAGTACTTC
TRBV5-1	TRBJ1-4	-	-	CASSLVGNEKLFF	TGCGCCAGCAGCTTGGTAGGGAATGAAAAACTGTTTTTT
TRBV18	TRBJ2-3	-	-	CASSPLAQRGDTQYF	TGTGCCAGCTCACCACTAGCCCAAAGGGGGGATACGCAGTATTTT
TRBV7-9	TRBJ2-3	-	TRBD2	CASSLNSGGTDTQYF	TGTGCCAGCAGCTTAAATAGCGGGGGCACAGATACGCAGTATTTT
TRBV5-1	TRBJ2-7	once	-	CASSPDTVAAYEQYF	TGCGCCAGCAGCCCTGACACCGTTGCAGCCTACGAGCAGTACTTC
TRBV7-8	TRBJ2-7	-	TRBD1	CASSPTGPEQYF	TGTGCCAGCAGCCCGACAGGGCCCGAGCAGTACTTC
TRBV5-1	TRBJ1-4	-	TRBD1	CASSPGTGNEKLFF	TGCGCCAGCAGCCCCGGGACAGGGAATGAAAAACTGTTTTTT
TRBV27	TRBJ1-1	-	TRBD1	CASSLRQGGGNTEAFF	TGTGCCAGCAGTTTGCGGCAGGGGGGAGGGAACACTGAAGCTTTCTTT
TRBV19	TRBJ1-5	-	TRBD1	CASSIPPDRQGRPQHF	TGTGCCAGTAGTATACCCCCGGATAGACAGGGGCGGCCCCAGCATTTT
TRBV2	TRBJ1-1	-	-	CASSDQARTNTEAFF	TGTGCCAGCAGTGATCAGGCACGGACGAACACTGAAGCTTTCTTT
TRBV6-1	TRBJ1-5	-	-	CASSPLGDQPQHF	TGTGCCAGCAGTCCCCTGGGGGATCAGCCCCAGCATTTT
TRBV27	TRBJ1-2	-	TRBD1	CASSATGNYGYTF	TGTGCCAGCAGTGCGACAGGGAACTATGGCTACACCTTC
TRBV27	TRBJ1-1	-	TRBD1	CASRTGGTEAFF	TGTGCCAGCAGAACAGGGGGTACTGAAGCTTTCTTT
TRBV6-5	TRBJ1-2	-	TRBD1	CASRGQTTNYGYTF	TGTGCCAGCAGGGGACAGACTACTAACTATGGCTACACCTTC
TRBV6-6	TRBJ2-7	-	-	CASKPSGTAYEQYF	TGTGCCAGCAAGCCATCGGGGACGGCCTACGAGCAGTACTTC
TRBV5-1	TRBJ2-2	few	TRBD1	CASSLGTGGSGELFF	TGCGCCAGCAGCTTGGGGACAGGGGGCTCCGGGGAGCTGTTTTTT
TRBV2	TRBJ2-1	-	-	CASRRWATSSYNEQFF	TGTGCCAGCAGGAGGTGGGCTACTAGCTCCTACAATGAGCAGTTCTTC
TRBV2	TRBJ2-1	-	-	CASTIRDGNNEQFF	TGTGCCAGCACCATTCGGGACGGAAACAATGAGCAGTTCTTC
TRBV5-1	TRBJ1-2	once	-	CASVRYGNRNRYGYTF	TGCGCCAGCGTACGCTATGGGAACCGGAATCGATATGGCTACACCTTC
TRBV5-1	TRBJ2-6	-	TRBD1	CASSPTGDGANVLTF	TGCGCCAGCAGCCCAACAGGGGATGGGGCCAACGTCCTGACTTTC
TRBV10-3	TRBJ2-5	-	-	CAISEAGEGETQYF	TGTGCCATCAGTGAGGCAGGGGAAGGGGAGACCCAGTACTTC
TRBV30	TRBJ1-1	-	TRBD1	CAWSVGQGLAFF	TGTGCCTGGAGTGTGGGACAGGGGCTGGCTTTCTTT
TRBV6-6	TRBJ1-4	-	-	CASSLSNRRTEKLFF	TGTGCCAGCAGTTTGTCCAACCGTAGGACTGAAAAACTGTTTTTT
TRBV19	TRBJ1-2	-	-	CASSEQVSNYGYTF	TGTGCCAGTAGTGAACAGGTATCTAACTATGGCTACACCTTC
TRBV23-1	TRBJ1-4	-	TRBD1	CASSQWTGHGGKLFF	TGCGCCAGCAGTCAGTGGACAGGCCACGGGGGAAAACTGTTTTTT
TRBV11-2	TRBJ2-7	-	-	CASSLASSISYEQYF	TGTGCCAGCAGCTTAGCAAGCAGTATCAGCTACGAGCAGTACTTC
TRBV10-3	TRBJ1-3	-	-	CAITDSNTWSSGNTIYF	TGTGCCATCACCGACAGTAATACGTGGAGCTCTGGAAACACCATATATTTT
TRBV6-5	TRBJ2-1	-	-	CASSYSILGANEQFF	TGTGCCAGCAGTTACTCGATTTTGGGGGCGAACGAGCAGTTCTTC
TRBV9	TRBJ1-2	once	-	CASSVAGYGYTF	TGTGCCAGCAGCGTAGCGGGGTATGGCTACACCTTC
TRBV2	TRBJ2-5	-	-	CASSSRTTQETQYF	TGTGCCAGCAGTTCTAGGACCACACAAGAGACCCAGTACTTC
TRBV7-9	TRBJ1-1	-	TRBD1	CASQDRGTSNTEAFF	TGTGCCAGCCAGGACAGGGGGACCTCGAACACTGAAGCTTTCTTT
TRBV15	TRBJ1-2	-	-	CATSRLQRGLNYGYTF	TGTGCCACCAGCAGACTTCAGAGGGGCCTCAACTATGGCTACACCTTC